This T cell receptor beta chain was recorded in a study of molecular identifiers for immune sequencing clone quantification. From the PCR reads, TCRdb called clonotypes with MiXCR, one entry per CDR3 protein. The profile shows about 300,000 distinct CDR3 sequences, 20% to 25% of them singletons. General study results and limits: Underestimation of highly expanded clone sizes could arise where identical TCR molecules share a barcode. Among effectors, clones above 20 RNA copies held over 97% of molecules; among naive cells, under 1%.

Germline CDR1 LNHDA, CDR2 SQIVND (reference sequence). Deletions cut 6 bases from V and 2 bases from J, with 9 bases between. The CDR3 runs 13 residues. Worth noting for this clonotype: Its antigen is as yet unknown.

This TCR was recovered from a human donor in good health. Some libraries in this study had Jurkat cell RNA spiked in. The gene calls are TRBV19 and TRBJ2-3; D is unclear. Source material: naive CD8+ T cells from blood, with Jurkat cell RNA spiked in. The sample's subset: FACS-sorted CD8+CD4-CCR7+CD45RA+ naive T cells. Here the CDR3 reads CASSQSLTDTQYF. In nucleotides, the CDR3 is TGTGCCAGTAGCCAATCCCTCACAGATACGCAGTATTTT.